Sequencing of this T cell receptor beta chain was carried out in a study of T cell responses to AZD1222 COVID-19 vaccine. The CDR3 has 15 residues. From germline, CDR1 is MNHEY and CDR2 SVGEGT. Trimming shortened V by 0 bases and J by 0 bases, and 6 bases separated the two germline ends. Only in-frame clones appear in the TCRdb table, and some are missing; sequencing was by immunoSEQ multiplex PCR. The data show about 100,000 clones, 70% to 90% seen once. With respect to this clone: Its antigen is currently unknown.

The study's findings and limits: Most donors were white British and more were female, and clonal diversity was possibly underestimated. Sampling that yielded the repertoires occurred only after the peak T cell response.

The TCR was taken from an adult who received the AZD1222 COVID-19 vaccine. This chain uses TRBV6-2 or TRBV6-3 with TRBJ2-1; D gene unclear. Sequenced here: peripheral blood, sampled 28 days after the second AZD1222 dose. CDR3 sequence reads: CASSYSTVSYNEQFF. The CDR3 coding sequence is TGTGCCAGCAGTTACTCTACAGTCTCCTACAATGAGCAGTTCTTC.